These 26 T cell receptor beta chains were all obtained from the same sample, sequenced in a study of cytomegalovirus exposure and HLA in healthy donors. The PCR made use of 60 Vbeta and 13 Jbeta primers. The method was immunoSEQ multiplex PCR; TCRdb's version includes in-frame clones alone and lacks a portion of them. The sample lists about 160,000 clones; about 81% were seen once. The material sequenced was PBMCs. The receptors stem from a woman aged 18 to 35 in good health and CMV-seronegative.

This clone has just a few counts. This chain uses TRBV4-1 with TRBJ1-5; possible D gene TRBD1, 6 bases. Germline V gene data show CDR1 as MGHRA and CDR2 as YSYEKL. V lost 0 bases and J lost 8, with 20 bases in between. The CDR3 sequence is 17 residues long. The CDR3 DNA sequence: TGCGCCAGCAGCCAAGATCGGTCCAGGGGTTTTGGGGAGCCCCAGCATTTT. As protein: CASSQDRSRGFGEPQHF.

The chain is built from TRBV6-1 and TRBJ1-5; a weak D match, TRBD1 (6 bases). The V and J ends lost 9 bases and 3 bases respectively, with 15 bases between them. The germline gives CDR1 MNHNS, CDR2 SASEGT. The CDR3 totals 14 residues. CDR3 residues: CASQYRDDNQPQHF. The CDR3 nucleotides are TGTGCCAGTCAGTACAGGGACGACAATCAGCCCCAGCATTTT.

This clone was picked up one time. This chain connects TRBV5-8 to TRBJ2-5, with TRBD1 matching over 7 bases. Germline lookup yields CDR1 SGHTS and CDR2 YDEGEE. The CDR3 sequence is 14 residues long. The V segment lost 3 bases and the J segment 5 bases; nucleotides outside the gene matches: 7. CDR3 loop: CASSSRGRWETQYF. CDR3 sequence (DNA): TGTGCCAGCAGCTCGAGGGGGCGATGGGAGACCCAGTACTTC.

On this clone itself: At one boundary the junction diverges from the germline segment, which might be a read error. The V call is TRBV7-9, the J call TRBJ1-1; D is possibly TRBD1 (5 bases). CDR1 SEHNR and CDR2 FQNEAQ come from the germline V gene (reference sequence). This CDR3 region has 15 residues. CDR3 region: CASRLGWGVNTEAFF. The CDR3 DNA is TGTGCCAGCAGGTTAGGTTGGGGGGTGAACACTGAAGCTTTCTTT.

The rearrangement uses TRBV7-3 and TRBJ2-3, with TRBD2 matching 7 bases. Unmatched junction bases numbered 3, after V lost 0 bases and J lost 3 bases. Germline CDR1 SGHTA, CDR2 FQGTGA. The CDR3 consists of 15 residues. In DNA, the CDR3 is TGTGCCAGCAGCTTAACGGGAGGGAGGACAGATACGCAGTATTTT. Its translation is CASSLTGGRTDTQYF.

The V and J genes are TRBV19 and TRBJ1-5; TRBD1 matches 10 bases. The CDR3 extends over 14 amino acids. V gave up 7 bases and J gave up 8 bases; unmatched junction bases: 8. The germline V gene encodes CDR1 LNHDA and CDR2 SQIVND (reference sequence). CDR3 region: CASTVDRGLKPQHF. The CDR3 DNA follows: TGTGCCAGTACCGTTGACAGGGGGCTTAAGCCCCAGCATTTT.

The rearrangement links TRBV5-4 to TRBJ2-1; TRBD2 matches 8 bases. Germline V gene data show CDR1 as SGHNT and CDR2 as YYREEE (reference sequence). Trimming cost V 7 bases and J 2 bases; bases outside gene matches: 5. The CDR3 loop spans 14 amino acids. CDR3 loop: CASGTSGPYNEQFF. The CDR3 DNA reads TGTGCCAGCGGCACTAGCGGACCCTACAATGAGCAGTTCTTC.

The genes are TRBV19 and TRBJ1-5; D possibly corresponds to TRBD1 (6 bases). Germline V gives CDR1 LNHDA, CDR2 SQIVND (reference sequence). The ends were cut back, 6 bases at V and 2 bases at J, with 17 bases in the middle. The CDR3 totals 16 residues. CDR3 DNA sequence: TGTGCCAGTAGCCCCAAGGGGGGGGGAGGCAATCAGCCCCAGCATTTT. Its protein product is CASSPKGGGGNQPQHF.

This chain links TRBV6-6 with TRBJ1-1; D is possibly TRBD1 (5 bases). The CDR3 runs to 13 residues. In germline, CDR1 is MNHNY, CDR2 SVGAGI (reference sequence). Trimming stripped 8 bases from V and 1 base from J, with 11 bases between. The CDR3 is CASDQGWNTEAFF. The CDR3 nucleotides read TGTGCCAGCGATCAGGGATGGAACACTGAAGCTTTCTTT.

The chain employs TRBV19 and TRBJ2-7; D is unclear. CDR3 size: 12 residues. Per germline, CDR1 LNHDA and CDR2 SQIVND (reference sequence). The V end was cut by 4 bases, the J end by 3 bases, with 7 bases between. The CDR3 coding sequence is TGTGCCAGTAGTAGAGACGGCTACGAGCAGTACTTC. This codes for CASSRDGYEQYF. The full variable domain, in which reference TRBV19 and TRBJ2-7 provide the parts outside the CDR3, is DGGITQSPKYLFRKEGQNVTLSCEQNLNHDAMYWYRQDPGQGLRLIYYSQIVNDFQKGDIAEGYSVSREKKESFPLTVTSAQKNPTAFYLCASSRDGYEQYFGPGTRLTVT.

This clone was seen a few times. The genes are TRBV7-6 and TRBJ1-3, with no clear D. The CDR3 length is 16 residues. CDR1 and CDR2 from the germline V gene are SGHVS and FNYEAQ. Trimming cost V 1 base and J 0 bases, with 10 bases left between them. For the CDR3, the DNA is TGTGCCAGCAGCTTAGAAATCAGGCGCTCTGGAAACACCATATATTTT. Translation: CASSLEIRRSGNTIYF.

The gene calls are TRBV7-9 and TRBJ2-4; TRBD2 aligns across 7 bases. Trimming removed 3 bases from V and 9 bases from J; junction bases left unmatched: 5. Germline V gene data show CDR1 as SEHNR and CDR2 as FQNEAQ (reference sequence). The CDR3 length is 13 residues. The CDR3 region has the DNA TGTGCCAGCAGCTTTCTAGCGGATGGCATTCAGTACTTC. Translated: CASSFLADGIQYF.

Comments on this clone: Other DNA variants within this sample encode the same CDR3. The chain joins TRBV5-1 to TRBJ1-2, with TRBD1 matching 7 bases. CDR3 length: 14 residues. Per germline, CDR1 SGHRS and CDR2 YFSETQ. With V trimmed by 2 bases and J by 0 bases, 1 base remained unmatched. The CDR3 spells CASSLGGTNYGYTF. The CDR3 bases are TGCGCCAGCAGCTTAGGGGGCACTAACTATGGCTACACCTTC.

This chain joins TRBV5-1 and TRBJ2-7; 7 bases are a match to TRBD1. Looked up from germline, CDR1 is SGHRS and CDR2 is YFSETQ. V shed 5 bases, J shed 1 base, and the junction held 9 bases outside the gene matches. The CDR3 loop spans 15 amino acids. This CDR3 reads CASRPGTGESYEQYF. As DNA, the CDR3 is TGCGCCAGCAGACCCGGAACAGGGGAATCCTACGAGCAGTACTTC.

The rearrangement uses TRBV6-5 and TRBJ2-7; TRBD2 agrees at 10 bases. From germline, CDR1 is MNHEY and CDR2 SVGAGI. CDR3 length: 15 residues. The V gene end was trimmed by 4 bases and the J gene end by 2 bases; junction bases not matched to a gene: 5. Written as DNA, the CDR3 is TGTGCCAGCAGTTCGGGACTAGCGACCCCCTACGAGCAGTACTTC. As protein: CASSSGLATPYEQYF.

The count of this clone is one. The gene calls are TRBV11-2 and TRBJ1-5, with D unresolved. V was pared by 3 bases and J by 0 bases, with 6 bases between. In germline, CDR1 is SGHAT, CDR2 FQNNGV. The CDR3 has 14 amino acids. CDR3 loop: CASSFTSSNQPQHF. CDR3 DNA: TGTGCCAGCAGCTTTACCAGTAGCAATCAGCCCCAGCATTTT.

The chain recombines TRBV19 with TRBJ1-6; 11 bases line up with TRBD1. This CDR3 has 15 residues. Trimming took 5 bases from V and 8 from J; bases not matched to a gene: 5. Germline lookup yields CDR1 LNHDA and CDR2 SQIVND (reference sequence). CDR3 residues: CASSRDRGEDSPLHF. The CDR3, as DNA: TGTGCCAGTAGTCGGGACAGGGGGGAAGATTCACCCCTCCACTTT.

This clone was counted between two and nine times. This chain joins TRBV6-1 and TRBJ2-6, with TRBD1 identical over 7 bases. The CDR3 has 15 residues. Germline V gives CDR1 MNHNS, CDR2 SASEGT. The J segment lost 3 bases and the V segment lost 6 bases, leaving 5 bases of the junction unmatched. The CDR3 coding sequence is TGTGCCAGCAGATCACAGGGGAGTGGGGCCAACGTCCTGACTTTC. It yields the protein CASRSQGSGANVLTF.

The chain carries TRBV16 and TRBJ2-7; tentative D call: TRBD1 (5 bases). From germline, CDR1 is KGHSY and CDR2 FQNENV. V lost 3 bases, J lost 3 bases, and 15 bases lay in between. The CDR3 is 15 amino acids. The CDR3 protein is CASSHTQEKGYEQYF. CDR3 in DNA: TGTGCCAGCAGCCACACACAGGAAAAAGGCTACGAGCAGTACTTC.

CDR3 in DNA: TGCGCCAGCAGCTTGGCCCCCGACTTTAACTACGAGCAGTACTTC. Protein: CASSLAPDFNYEQYF. The rearrangement joins TRBV5-1 to TRBJ2-7; D is uncertain. Trimming cost V 0 bases and J 3 bases, with 13 bases left between them. CDR1 is SGHRS, CDR2 YFSETQ, per germline. This CDR3 spans 15 amino acids.

The table lists this clone with a count of one. The genes are TRBV18 and TRBJ2-7; 7 nucleotides agree with TRBD1. Per the germline V gene, CDR1 is KGHSH and CDR2 is LQKENI. CDR3 length: 15 amino acids. V lost 0 bases to trimming and J lost 2 bases; unmatched junction nucleotides: 4. The CDR3 reads CASSPPPQGAYEQYF. Here the CDR3 DNA reads TGTGCCAGCTCACCACCCCCCCAGGGGGCCTACGAGCAGTACTTC.

The chain joins TRBV5-1 to TRBJ2-7; 8 nucleotides match TRBD2. The CDR3 loop spans 15 amino acids. Unmatched junction bases numbered 11, after V lost 4 bases and J lost 5 bases. The germline V gene encodes CDR1 SGHRS and CDR2 YFSETQ. The DNA for the CDR3 is TGCGCCAGCAGCGTAAACGGCGGCGGGGGGCACGAGCAGTACTTC. Protein product: CASSVNGGGGHEQYF.

The chain recombines TRBV10-3 with TRBJ2-3; tentatively, D is TRBD1 (7 bases). Germline V CDR1 and CDR2: ENHRY, SYGVKD. The V and J ends lost 4 bases and 2 bases respectively, with 16 bases between them. The CDR3 is 16 residues long. This CDR3 is CAISARQGGNTDTQYF. The CDR3, as DNA: TGTGCCATCAGTGCTAGACAGGGAGGAAACACAGATACGCAGTATTTT.

This clone was picked up one time. V is TRBV6-5 and J is TRBJ2-7; TRBD1 agrees at 8 bases. Germline loops: CDR1 MNHEY, CDR2 SVGAGI. V lost 6 bases, J lost 3 bases, and 7 bases stayed unmatched. The CDR3 extends over 14 amino acids. DNA for the CDR3: TGTGCCAGCAGAGGGACAGGATACCTCTACGAGCAGTACTTC. Its protein is CASRGTGYLYEQYF.

The chain employs TRBV9 and TRBJ1-1; maybe TRBD1 (5 bases). V was clipped by 4 bases and J by 10 bases, with 17 bases between them. CDR3 length: 13 residues. In germline, CDR1 is SGDLS, CDR2 YYNGEE. CDR3 in DNA: TGTGCCAGCAGCCCGCAGGGACTCGCGCTAGCTTTCTTT. This codes for CASSPQGLALAFF.

The chain joins TRBV7-6 to TRBJ2-1, with 9 bases aligning to TRBD2. CDR1 and CDR2 (germline): SGHVS, FNYEAQ. V lost 3 bases, J lost 6 bases, and 6 bases stayed unmatched. The CDR3 runs 15 residues. The CDR3 DNA reads TGTGCCAGCAGCTTGTGGCTAGCGGGGTTCAATGAGCAGTTCTTC. It encodes CASSLWLAGFNEQFF.